The clone carrying this TCR beta chain was seen a few times. Its antigen remains unknown. TCRdb recomputed calls from the RT-PCR reads with MiXCR, one row per CDR3 protein. The sample lists roughly 500,000 distinct CDR3 sequences, 25% occurring once. V dropped 5 bases and J dropped 4 bases, with 11 bases sitting between them. This CDR3 contains 13 residues. Germline V gives CDR1 LNHDA, CDR2 SQIVND (reference sequence). The sample comes from a study of response to subunit inactivated influenza vaccine. Whole-study findings and limits: Only a handful of new T cells, the authors suggested, are recruited with each seasonal influenza vaccination.

The TCR sequence derives from a middle-aged man who received an inactivated influenza vaccine. This material consisted of CD4+ T cells sorted from PBMCs, taken 5 to 6 days after vaccination. V usage is TRBV19 and J usage is TRBJ2-5; perhaps D is TRBD1 or TRBD2 (5 bases each). This chain's CDR3 is CASSGGFGETQYF. The CDR3 DNA reads TGTGCCAGTAGTGGGGGTTTTGGAGAGACCCAGTACTTC.